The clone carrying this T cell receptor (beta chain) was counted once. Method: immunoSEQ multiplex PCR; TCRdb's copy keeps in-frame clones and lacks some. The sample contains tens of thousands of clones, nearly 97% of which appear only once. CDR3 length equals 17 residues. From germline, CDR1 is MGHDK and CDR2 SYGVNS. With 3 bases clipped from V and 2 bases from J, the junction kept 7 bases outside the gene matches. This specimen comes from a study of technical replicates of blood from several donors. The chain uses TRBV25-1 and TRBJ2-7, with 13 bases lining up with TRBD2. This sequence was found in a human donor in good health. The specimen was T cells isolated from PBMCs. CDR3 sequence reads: CASSEPLGLAGAYEQYF. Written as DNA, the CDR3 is TGTGCCAGCAGTGAGCCACTTGGACTAGCGGGAGCCTACGAGCAGTACTTC.